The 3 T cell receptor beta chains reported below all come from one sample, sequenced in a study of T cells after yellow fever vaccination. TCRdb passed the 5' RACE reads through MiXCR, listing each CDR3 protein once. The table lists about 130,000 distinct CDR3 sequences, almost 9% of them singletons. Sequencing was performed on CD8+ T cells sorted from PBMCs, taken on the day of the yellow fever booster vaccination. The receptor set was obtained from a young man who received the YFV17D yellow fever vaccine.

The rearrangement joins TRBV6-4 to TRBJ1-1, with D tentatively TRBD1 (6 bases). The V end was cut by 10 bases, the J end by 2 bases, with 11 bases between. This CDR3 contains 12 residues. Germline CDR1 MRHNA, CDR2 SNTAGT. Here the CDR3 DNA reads TGTGCCAAACAGGGCTATAACACTGAAGCTTTCTTT. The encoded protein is CAKQGYNTEAFF.

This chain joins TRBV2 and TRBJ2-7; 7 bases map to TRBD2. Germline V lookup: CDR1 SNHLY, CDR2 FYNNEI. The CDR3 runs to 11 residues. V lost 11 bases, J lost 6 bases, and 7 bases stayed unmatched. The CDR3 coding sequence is TGTGCCGGGAGGGTGGGGTTCGAGCAGTACTTC. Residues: CAGRVGFEQYF.

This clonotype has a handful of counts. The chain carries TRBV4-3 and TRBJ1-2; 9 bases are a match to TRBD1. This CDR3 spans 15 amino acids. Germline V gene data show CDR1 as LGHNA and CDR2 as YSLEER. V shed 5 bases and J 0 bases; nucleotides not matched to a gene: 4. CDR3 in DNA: TGCGCCAGCAGCTCCCGGACAGGGGCTAACTATGGCTACACCTTC. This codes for CASSSRTGANYGYTF.